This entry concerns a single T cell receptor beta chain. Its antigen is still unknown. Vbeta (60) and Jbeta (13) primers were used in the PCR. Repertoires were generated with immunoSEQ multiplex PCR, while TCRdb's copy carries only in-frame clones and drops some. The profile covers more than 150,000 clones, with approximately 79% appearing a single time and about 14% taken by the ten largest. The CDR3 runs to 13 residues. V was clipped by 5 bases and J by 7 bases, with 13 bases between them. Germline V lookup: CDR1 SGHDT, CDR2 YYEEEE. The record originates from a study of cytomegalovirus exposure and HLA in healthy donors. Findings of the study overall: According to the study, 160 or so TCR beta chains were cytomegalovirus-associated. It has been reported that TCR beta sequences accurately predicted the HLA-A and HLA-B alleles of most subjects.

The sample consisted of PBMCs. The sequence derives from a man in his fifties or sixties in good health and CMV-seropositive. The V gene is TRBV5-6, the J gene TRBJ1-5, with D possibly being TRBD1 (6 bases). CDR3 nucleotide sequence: TGTGCCAGCAGTACAGGGATGGGGCAGCCCCAGCATTTT. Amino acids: CASSTGMGQPQHF.